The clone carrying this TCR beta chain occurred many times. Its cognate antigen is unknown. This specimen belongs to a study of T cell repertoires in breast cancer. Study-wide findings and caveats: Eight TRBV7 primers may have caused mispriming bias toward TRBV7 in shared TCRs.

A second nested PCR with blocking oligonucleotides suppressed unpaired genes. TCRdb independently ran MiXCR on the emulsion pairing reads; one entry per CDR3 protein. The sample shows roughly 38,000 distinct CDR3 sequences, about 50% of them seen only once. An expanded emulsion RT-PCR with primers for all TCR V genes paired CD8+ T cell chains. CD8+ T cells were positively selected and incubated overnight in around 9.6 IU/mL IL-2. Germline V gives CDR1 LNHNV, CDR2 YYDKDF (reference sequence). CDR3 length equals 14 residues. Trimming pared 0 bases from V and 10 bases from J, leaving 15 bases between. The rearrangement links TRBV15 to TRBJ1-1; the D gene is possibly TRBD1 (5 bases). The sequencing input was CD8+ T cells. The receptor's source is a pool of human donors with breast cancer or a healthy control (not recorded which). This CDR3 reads CATSRDLEPGGAFF. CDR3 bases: TGTGCCACCAGCAGAGATCTTGAGCCCGGGGGAGCTTTCTTT.